This section outlines one T cell receptor beta chain sequence together with its context. Its target antigen remains unknown. Base quality data are lacking; no much larger clone is found one base away. The trial excluded patients who had a history of autoimmune disease or were on systemic immunosuppression. Peripheral blood for TCR sequencing was collected from all dose cohorts at baseline, on cycle 4 day 1, and on cycle 7 day 1. The samples were taken from a phase I, first-in-human, multicenter, open-label dose-escalation trial of ivuxolimab. Adults with locally advanced or metastatic melanoma, renal cell carcinoma, hepatocellular carcinoma or head and neck squamous cell carcinoma were enrolled in the trial. Before TCR sequencing, CD4+ T cells and CD8+ T cells from peripheral blood were sorted into separate populations. The data were obtained in a study of OX40 agonist ivuxolimab in advanced cancers. Regarding the study in general: Ivuxolimab was an agonistic, fully human IgG2 monoclonal antibody directed against OX40 (CD134), a costimulatory receptor. In the dose-escalation cohort, 65% to 85% of patients were male, and the mean age was around 60 years with a range of roughly 20 to 80. The monotherapy dose-escalation portion (N of about 50 patients) of the phase I ivuxolimab trial is reported in the paper. Among the approximately 50 dose-escalation patients, 19 had hepatocellular carcinoma, approximately 15 melanoma, 9 renal cell carcinoma and 9 head and neck cancer. Intravenous ivuxolimab was administered to patients every 2 weeks at six dose levels: 0.01, 0.1, 0.3, 1.5, 3 and 10 mg/kg. Prior anti-PD-1, anti-PD-L1 or anti-CTLA-4 therapy was permitted, and checkpoint inhibitors had been received by 30% to 40% of dose-escalation patients. The point of sequencing TCRbeta in the periphery was to test whether ivuxolimab changed TCR sequence diversity and drove clonal T-cell expansion. Three dose-escalation patients achieved partial responses, one with hepatocellular carcinoma and two with cutaneous melanoma.

For sequencing of the TCRbeta CDR3 region, genomic DNA was extracted from the sorted cells. TCRbeta CDR3 regions were sequenced using the immunoSEQ Assay. TCRdb took over this immuneACCESS table, retaining in-frame rearrangements with V and J assigned. Such tables are incomplete; in checked studies, under half of the missing clones stem from an unresolved V gene, and the remainder is unexplained. The sample has fewer than 65,000 clones on record, 70% to 90% of them singletons. Together, the top ten hold approximately 1.1% of the sample. Summary of the overall study and its limitations: In the 0.1-3.0 mg/kg groups, partial responders had among the lowest normalized peripheral clonal expansion, particularly in CD8+ T cells. Clonal expansion of both CD4+ and CD8+ blood T cells was observed from baseline to week 6 at doses 0.1 to 3.0 mg/kg. Antigen specificity was not determined for the clonally expanded peripheral T cells. Low levels of normalized T-cell clonal expansion were also seen in some patients who did not respond. After ivuxolimab, CD8+ T cells had more expanded clones than CD4+ T cells on average.

Its CDR3 holds 16 amino acids, cysteine through phenylalanine. The read is trimmed to its CDR3 DNA, 48 bases read in frame from base 1. V gives up 11 bases and J gives up 6 bases, and the segment between their germline ends measures 28 bases. From a lookup of the germline V gene (reference sequence), CDR1 and CDR2 are LNHDA and SQIVND. This TCR derives from an adult with an advanced solid tumor such as melanoma, head and neck, liver or kidney cancer. The receptor chain draws on TRBV19 and TRBJ1-2; D gene: possibly TRBD1, on 5 matching bases. Sequenced here: CD4+ or CD8+ T cells sorted from blood, sampled in a trial of the OX40 agonist ivuxolimab. The sequenced DNA is TGTGCCTCCTCCCCGGTCGCGAGGGGAGGGTCCGATGGCTACACCTTC. This translates into CASSPVARGGSDGYTF.